These 11 T cell receptor beta chains came from one sample sequenced in a study of STAT5B mutations in CD4+ large granular lymphocyte leukemia. The protocol was immunoSEQ multiplex PCR, while the TCRdb copy is restricted to in-frame clones and leaves out a portion. The sample contains fewer than 40,000 clones, more than 60% of which appear only once. The sequenced sample consisted of CD4+ T cells from blood buffy coats. Every receptor here comes from a human donor in good health.

This chain links TRBV7-9 with TRBJ1-2; no firm D call. Per germline, CDR1 SEHNR and CDR2 FQNEAQ (reference sequence). Deletions cut 1 base from V and 8 bases from J, with 11 bases between. The CDR3 loop spans 13 amino acids. CDR3: CASSLVERWGYTF. CDR3 DNA sequence: TGTGCCAGCAGCTTAGTGGAGAGGTGGGGCTACACCTTC.

The chain joins TRBV2 to TRBJ2-5; 8 bases align to TRBD1. The CDR3 has 13 amino acids. J lost 5 bases, V lost 6 bases, and 5 bases had no gene match. The germline CDR1 and CDR2 sequences are SNHLY and FYNNEI. The CDR3 loop reads CASRAGTGETQYF. The DNA of the CDR3 is TGTGCCAGCAGGGCCGGGACAGGCGAGACCCAGTACTTC.

The V and J genes are TRBV6-1 and TRBJ1-1; no firm D call. This CDR3 contains 13 residues. Germline CDR1 MNHNS, CDR2 SASEGT. V was pared by 2 bases and J by 12 bases, with 16 bases between. For the CDR3, the DNA is TGTGCCAGCAGTGAACTGGGGAAAGAGGCGACTTTCTTT. Its protein is CASSELGKEATFF.

The genes are TRBV30 and TRBJ2-3, with D perhaps TRBD2 (7 bases). The V end was cut by 2 bases, the J end by 0 bases, with 12 bases between. The CDR3 totals 15 residues. Germline V CDR1 and CDR2: GTSNPN, SVGIG (reference sequence). In nucleotides, the CDR3 is TGTGCCTGGAGTAGGGGGGGATTTAGCACAGATACGCAGTATTTT. It translates to CAWSRGGFSTDTQYF.

The chain carries TRBV6-1 and TRBJ2-7, with 7 nucleotides matching TRBD1. The CDR3 is 14 amino acids. The trim removed 6 bases at V and 1 base at J, leaving 6 bases unmatched. The germline V gene has CDR1 MNHNS and CDR2 SASEGT. The CDR3 region is CASRTGRGSYEQYF. DNA for the CDR3: TGTGCCAGCAGGACAGGCAGGGGGTCCTACGAGCAGTACTTC.

This chain joins TRBV2 and TRBJ1-3; D might be TRBD1 (5 bases). Germline assignment: CDR1 SNHLY and CDR2 FYNNEI. Trimming pared 2 bases from V and 3 bases from J, leaving 5 bases between. The CDR3 covers 13 residues. The CDR3 reads CASSETGGNTIYF. The CDR3 region has the DNA TGTGCCAGCAGTGAAACAGGTGGAAACACCATATATTTT.

The chain couples TRBV30 to TRBJ2-5, with 11 positions matching TRBD2. The length of the CDR3 is 14 residues. Trimming at V came to 6 bases and at J to 1 base, leaving 4 bases not matched to a gene. CDR1 and CDR2 (germline): GTSNPN, SVGIG (reference sequence). CDR3 amino acids: CACTGTSGQETQYF. DNA of the CDR3: TGTGCCTGTACCGGGACTAGCGGCCAAGAGACCCAGTACTTC. The variable domain in full, with the rest retrieved from reference TRBV30 and TRBJ2-5, is SQTIHQWPATLVQPVGSPLSLECTVEGTSNPNLYWYRQAAGRGLQLLFYSVGIGQISSEVPQNLSASRPQDRQFILSSKKLLLSDSGFYLCACTGTSGQETQYFGPGTRLLVL.

The rearrangement joins TRBV5-6 to TRBJ1-1; D unresolved. Germline V gene lookup returns CDR1 SGHDT and CDR2 YYEEEE. V was clipped by 0 bases and J by 1 base, with 7 bases between them. The CDR3 sequence is 14 residues long. CDR3 sequence reads: CASSLVTSNTEAFF. The DNA of the CDR3 is TGTGCCAGCAGCTTGGTGACATCGAACACTGAAGCTTTCTTT. Supplemented by reference TRBV5-6 and TRBJ1-1, the full variable domain reads DAGVTQSPTHLIKTRGQQVTLRCSPKSGHDTVSWYQQALGQGPQFIFQYYEEEERQRGNFPDRFSGHQFPNYSSELNVNALLLGDSALYLCASSLVTSNTEAFFGQGTRLTVV.

The count of this clone is one. The rearrangement joins TRBV6-5 to TRBJ1-1; D ambiguous. Germline values: CDR1 MNHEY, CDR2 SVGAGI. Between the trimmed V and J ends, which lost 5 bases and 1 base, there was a span of 8 bases. The CDR3 spans 13 residues. For the CDR3, the DNA is TGTGCCAGCAGTGCCCGGGGGAACACTGAAGCTTTCTTT. This encodes CASSARGNTEAFF.

CDR3 protein: CSVERGGGQGRHTF. The CDR3 DNA reads TGCAGCGTTGAAAGAGGGGGGGGACAGGGACGACACACCTTC. V usage is TRBV29-1 and J usage is TRBJ1-2; TRBD1 aligns across 9 bases. The CDR3 consists of 14 residues. The V segment lost 2 bases and the J segment 12 bases; nucleotides outside the gene matches: 13. CDR1 is SQVTM and CDR2 is ANQGSEA in the germline V gene.

The rearrangement links TRBV11-2 to TRBJ1-4; D might be TRBD1 (6 bases). The CDR3 covers 17 residues. V lost 6 bases and J lost 8, with 25 bases in between. From germline, CDR1 is SGHAT and CDR2 FQNNGV. The CDR3 DNA reads TGTGCCAGCAGACCCGTAGAGTTGGGGGGCCCCAGAGAAAAACTGTTTTTT. It yields the protein CASRPVELGGPREKLFF.